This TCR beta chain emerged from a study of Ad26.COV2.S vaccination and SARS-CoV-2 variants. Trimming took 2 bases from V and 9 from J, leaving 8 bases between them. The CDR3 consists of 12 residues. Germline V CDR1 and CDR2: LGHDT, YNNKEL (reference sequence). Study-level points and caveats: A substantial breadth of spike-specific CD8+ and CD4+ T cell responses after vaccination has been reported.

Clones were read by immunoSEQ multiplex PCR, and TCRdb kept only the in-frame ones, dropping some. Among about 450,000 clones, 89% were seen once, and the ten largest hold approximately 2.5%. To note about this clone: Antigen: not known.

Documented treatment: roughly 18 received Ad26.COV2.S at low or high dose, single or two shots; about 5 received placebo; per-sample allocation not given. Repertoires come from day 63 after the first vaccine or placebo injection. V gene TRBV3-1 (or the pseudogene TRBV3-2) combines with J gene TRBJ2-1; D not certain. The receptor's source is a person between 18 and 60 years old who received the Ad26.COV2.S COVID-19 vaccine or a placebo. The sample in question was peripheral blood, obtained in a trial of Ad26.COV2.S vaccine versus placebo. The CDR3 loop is CASSQTSGEQFF. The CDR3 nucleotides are TGTGCCAGCAGCCAAACTTCTGGTGAGCAGTTCTTC.